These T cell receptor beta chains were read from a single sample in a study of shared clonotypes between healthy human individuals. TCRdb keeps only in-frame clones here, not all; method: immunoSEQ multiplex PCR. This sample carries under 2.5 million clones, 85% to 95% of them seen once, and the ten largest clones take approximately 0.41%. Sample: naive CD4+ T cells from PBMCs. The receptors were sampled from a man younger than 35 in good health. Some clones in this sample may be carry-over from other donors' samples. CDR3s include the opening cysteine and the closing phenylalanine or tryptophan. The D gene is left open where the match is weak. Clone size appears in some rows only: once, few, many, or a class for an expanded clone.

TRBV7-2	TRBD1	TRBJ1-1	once	TGTGCCAGCAGCTTAGCGCCGGGACAGTCGGGCACTGAAGCTTTCTTT	CASSLAPGQSGTEAFF
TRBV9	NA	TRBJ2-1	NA	TGTGCCAGCAGCGTAGGAGGGGGAGTGAGAGATGAGCAGTTCTTC	CASSVGGGVRDEQFF
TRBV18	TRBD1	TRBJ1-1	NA	TGTGCCAGCTCACAATTAGGGACAGGTTCGAACACTGAAGCTTTCTTT	CASSQLGTGSNTEAFF
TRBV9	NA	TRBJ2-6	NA	TGTGCCAGCAGCGGTAGTGCTGGGGCCAACGTCCTGACTTTC	CASSGSAGANVLTF
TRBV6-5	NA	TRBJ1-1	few	TGTGCCAGCAGTTACTCGGGGGGAGAAACTGAAGCTTTCTTT	CASSYSGGETEAFF
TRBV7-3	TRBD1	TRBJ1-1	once	TGTGCCAGCAGCTTAACACCCCCGGGACAGGGGGTTGCTTTCTTT	CASSLTPPGQGVAFF
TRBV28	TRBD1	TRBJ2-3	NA	TGTGCCAGCAGTTCTTCAACAGGGGGCTGGGGTATAGATACGCAGTATTTT	CASSSSTGGWGIDTQYF
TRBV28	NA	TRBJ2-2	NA	TGTGCCAGCATAGGAGGCGCCGTCGGGGAGCTGTTTTTT	CASIGGAVGELFF
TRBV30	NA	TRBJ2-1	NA	TGTGCCTGGACGCGACTCAGCTCCTACAATGAGCAGTTCTTC	CAWTRLSSYNEQFF
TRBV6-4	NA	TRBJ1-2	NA	TGTGCCAGCAGTGATGGGGCGGGATCATATGGCTACACCTTC	CASSDGAGSYGYTF
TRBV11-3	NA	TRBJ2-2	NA	TGTGCCAGCAGCCTAAACACCGGGGAGCTGTTTTTT	CASSLNTGELFF
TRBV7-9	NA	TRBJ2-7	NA	TGTGCCAGCAGCTTAGCGGCCTTTACCTACGAGCAGTACTTC	CASSLAAFTYEQYF
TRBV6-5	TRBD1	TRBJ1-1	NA	TGTGCCAGCAGTTACCTGCCGGGACAGGGGGCACCGGAAGCTTTCTTT	CASSYLPGQGAPEAFF
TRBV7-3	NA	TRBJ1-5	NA	TGTGCCAGCAGCCCGACGGGTGGGGGTAATCAGCCCCAGCATTTT	CASSPTGGGNQPQHF
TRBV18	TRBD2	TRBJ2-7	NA	TGTGCCAGCTCACCACCCCTAGGACTAGCGGGAGCCCACGAGCAGTACTTC	CASSPPLGLAGAHEQYF
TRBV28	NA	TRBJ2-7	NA	TGTGCCAGCAGTTTATCTGGCACCCGCTCCTACGAGCAGTACTTC	CASSLSGTRSYEQYF
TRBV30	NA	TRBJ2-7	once	TGTGCCTGGCAGGGGATCTCCTACGAGCAGTACTTC	CAWQGISYEQYF
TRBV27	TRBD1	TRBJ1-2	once	TGTGCCAGCAGCCCAAGGACAGGGGGTCGCTATGGCTACACCTTC	CASSPRTGGRYGYTF
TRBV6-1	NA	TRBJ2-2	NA	TGTGCCAGCAGTGTACTAGGAGGGGCGAACACCGGGGAGCTGTTTTTT	CASSVLGGANTGELFF
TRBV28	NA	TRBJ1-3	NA	TGTGCCAGCAGTTCAACAGGGACTGGAAACACCATATATTTT	CASSSTGTGNTIYF
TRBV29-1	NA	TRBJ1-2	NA	TGCAGCGTTGAAGGGACAGAAATCTATGGCTACACCTTC	CSVEGTEIYGYTF
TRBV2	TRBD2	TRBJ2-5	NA	TGTGCCAGCACTAGTGCTAGCGGGAGGGCGGAGACCCAGTACTTC	CASTSASGRAETQYF
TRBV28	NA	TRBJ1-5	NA	TGTGCCAGCACCCCTAACGGGAGGGGCCGGGATCAGCCCCAGCATTTT	CASTPNGRGRDQPQHF
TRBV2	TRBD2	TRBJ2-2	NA	TGTGCCAGCAGGGCCCCCCGGGGGGAGTTTGGGGAGCTGTTTTTT	CASRAPRGEFGELFF
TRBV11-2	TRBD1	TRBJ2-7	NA	TGTGCCAGCAGCGCCAATCAGGACAGGACCTTTTCTTACGAGCAGTACTTC	CASSANQDRTFSYEQYF
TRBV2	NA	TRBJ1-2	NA	TGTGCCAGCAGTACACACAGGACTAACTATGGCTACACCTTC	CASSTHRTNYGYTF
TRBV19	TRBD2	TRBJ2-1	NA	TGTGCCAGTAGTCTTAGCGGGAGGGGTTACAATGAGCAGTTCTTC	CASSLSGRGYNEQFF
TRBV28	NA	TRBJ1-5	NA	TGTGCCAGCATCCTCACGGGTGGAGGTCAGCCCCAGCATTTT	CASILTGGGQPQHF
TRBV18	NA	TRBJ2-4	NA	TGTGCCAGCTCCCCTACCGCCGTAGCCAAAAACATTCAGTACTTC	CASSPTAVAKNIQYF
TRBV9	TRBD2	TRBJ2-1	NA	TGTGCCAGCAACCCAGGGACTAGTCCCTACAATGAGCAGTTCTTC	CASNPGTSPYNEQFF
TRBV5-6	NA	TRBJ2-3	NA	TGTGCCAGCAGCAGCCTGCATGGAGATACGCAGTATTTT	CASSSLHGDTQYF
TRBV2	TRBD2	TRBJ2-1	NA	TGTGCCAGCAGTATGGGACTAGCGGGGAACTATGAGCAGTTCTTC	CASSMGLAGNYEQFF
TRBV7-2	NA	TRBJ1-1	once	TGTGCCAGCAGCCGTCTTGGGGCAGGCTTCACTGAAGCTTTCTTT	CASSRLGAGFTEAFF